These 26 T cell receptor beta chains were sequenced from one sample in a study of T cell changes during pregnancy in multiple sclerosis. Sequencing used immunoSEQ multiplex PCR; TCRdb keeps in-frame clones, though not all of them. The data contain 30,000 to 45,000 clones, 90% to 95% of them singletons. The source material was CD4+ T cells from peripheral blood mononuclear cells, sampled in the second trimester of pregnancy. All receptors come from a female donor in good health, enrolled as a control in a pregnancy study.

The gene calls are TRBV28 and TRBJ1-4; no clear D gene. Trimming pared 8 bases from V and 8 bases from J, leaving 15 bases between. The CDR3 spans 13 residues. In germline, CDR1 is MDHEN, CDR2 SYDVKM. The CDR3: CASLREIGEKLFF. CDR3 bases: TGTGCCAGCCTCCGGGAAATAGGCGAAAAACTGTTTTTT.

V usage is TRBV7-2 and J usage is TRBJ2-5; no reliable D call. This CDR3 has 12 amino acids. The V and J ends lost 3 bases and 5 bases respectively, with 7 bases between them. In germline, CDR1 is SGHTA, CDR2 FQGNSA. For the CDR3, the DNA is TGTGCCAGCAGCTTCATCTACGAGACCCAGTACTTC. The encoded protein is CASSFIYETQYF.

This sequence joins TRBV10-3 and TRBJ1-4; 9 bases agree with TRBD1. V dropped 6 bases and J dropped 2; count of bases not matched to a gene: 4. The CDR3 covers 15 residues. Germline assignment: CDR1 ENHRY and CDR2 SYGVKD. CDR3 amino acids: CAIRQGAQTNEKLFF. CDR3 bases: TGTGCCATCAGACAGGGGGCGCAGACTAATGAAAAACTGTTTTTT.

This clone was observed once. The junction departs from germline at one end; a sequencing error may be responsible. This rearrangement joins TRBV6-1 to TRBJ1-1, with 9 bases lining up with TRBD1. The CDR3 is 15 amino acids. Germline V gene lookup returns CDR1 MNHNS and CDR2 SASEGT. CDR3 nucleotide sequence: TGTGCCAGCAGGGAAGGACAGGGGTGGAACACTGAAGCTTTCTTT. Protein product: CASREGQGWNTEAFF.

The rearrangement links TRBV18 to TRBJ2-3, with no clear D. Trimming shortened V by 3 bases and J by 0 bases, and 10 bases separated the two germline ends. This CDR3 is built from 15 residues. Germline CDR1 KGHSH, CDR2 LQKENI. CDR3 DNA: TGTGCCAGCTCACCGGGCAGCACTAGCACAGATACGCAGTATTTT. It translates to CASSPGSTSTDTQYF.

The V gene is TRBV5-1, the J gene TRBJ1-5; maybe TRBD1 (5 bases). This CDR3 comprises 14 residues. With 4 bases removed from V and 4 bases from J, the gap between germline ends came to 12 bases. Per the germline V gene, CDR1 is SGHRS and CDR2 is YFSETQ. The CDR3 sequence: CASSPGGANQPQHF. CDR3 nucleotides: TGCGCCAGCAGCCCAGGCGGGGCTAATCAGCCCCAGCATTTT.

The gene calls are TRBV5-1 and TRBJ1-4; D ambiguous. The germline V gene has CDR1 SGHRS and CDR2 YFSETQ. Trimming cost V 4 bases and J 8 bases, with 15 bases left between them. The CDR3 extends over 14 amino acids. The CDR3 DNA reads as TGCGCCAGCAGCCGCGGGGAGGACGGAGAAAAACTGTTTTTT. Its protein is CASSRGEDGEKLFF.

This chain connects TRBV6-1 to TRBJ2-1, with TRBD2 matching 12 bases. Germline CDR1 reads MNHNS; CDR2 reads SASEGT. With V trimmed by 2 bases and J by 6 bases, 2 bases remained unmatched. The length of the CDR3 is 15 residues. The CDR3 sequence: CASSETSGRTNEQFF. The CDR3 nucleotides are TGTGCCAGCAGTGAAACTAGCGGGAGGACCAATGAGCAGTTCTTC.

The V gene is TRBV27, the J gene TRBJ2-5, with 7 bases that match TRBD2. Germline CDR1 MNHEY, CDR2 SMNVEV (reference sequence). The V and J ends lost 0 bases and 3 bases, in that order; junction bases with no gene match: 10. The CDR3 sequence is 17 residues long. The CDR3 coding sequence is TGTGCCAGCAGTTTATCGTTGACTGCCGGGGGGAAAGAGACCCAGTACTTC. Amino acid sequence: CASSLSLTAGGKETQYF.

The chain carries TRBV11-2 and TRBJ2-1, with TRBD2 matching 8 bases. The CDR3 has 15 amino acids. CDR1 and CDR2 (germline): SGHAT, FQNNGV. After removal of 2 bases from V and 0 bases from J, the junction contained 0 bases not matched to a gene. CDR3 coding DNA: TGTGCCAGCAGCTTACGGGAGGGCTCCTACAATGAGCAGTTCTTC. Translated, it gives CASSLREGSYNEQFF. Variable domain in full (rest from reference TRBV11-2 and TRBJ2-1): EAGVAQSPRYKIIEKRQSVAFWCNPISGHATLYWYQQILGQGPKLLIQFQNNGVVDDSQLPKDRFSAERLKGVDSTLKIQPAKLEDSAVYLCASSLREGSYNEQFFGPGTRLTVL.

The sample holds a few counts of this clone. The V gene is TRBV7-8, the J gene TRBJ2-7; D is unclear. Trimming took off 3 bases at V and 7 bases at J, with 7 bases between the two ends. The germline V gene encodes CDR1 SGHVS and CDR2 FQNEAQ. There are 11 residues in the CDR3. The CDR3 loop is CASSFIHEQYF. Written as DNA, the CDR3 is TGTGCCAGCAGCTTCATCCATGAGCAGTACTTC.

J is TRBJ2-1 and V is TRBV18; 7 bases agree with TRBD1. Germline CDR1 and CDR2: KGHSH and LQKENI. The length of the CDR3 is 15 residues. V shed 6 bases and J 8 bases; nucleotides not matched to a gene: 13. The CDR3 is CASSFGQAPEDEQFF. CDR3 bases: TGTGCCAGCTCTTTTGGACAGGCGCCCGAGGATGAGCAGTTCTTC.

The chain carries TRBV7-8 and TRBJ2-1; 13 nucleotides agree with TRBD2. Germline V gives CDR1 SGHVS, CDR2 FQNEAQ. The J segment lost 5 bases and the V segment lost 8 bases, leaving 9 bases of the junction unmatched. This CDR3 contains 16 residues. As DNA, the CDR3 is TGTGCCAGCTCCGATCCGGGACTAGCGGGGCACAATGAGCAGTTCTTC. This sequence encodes CASSDPGLAGHNEQFF.

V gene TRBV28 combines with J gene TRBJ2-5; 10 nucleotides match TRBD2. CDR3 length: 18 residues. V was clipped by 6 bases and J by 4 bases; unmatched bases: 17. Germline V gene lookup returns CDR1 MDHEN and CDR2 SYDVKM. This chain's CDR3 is CASRIRIIAGGGRETQYF. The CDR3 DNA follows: TGTGCCAGCAGGATACGGATAATAGCGGGAGGAGGTAGAGAGACCCAGTACTTC. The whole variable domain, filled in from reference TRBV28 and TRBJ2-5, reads DVKVTQSSRYLVKRTGEKVFLECVQDMDHENMFWYRQDPGLGLRLIYFSYDVKMKEKGDIPEGYSVSREKKERFSLILESASTNQTSMYLCASRIRIIAGGGRETQYFGPGTRLLVL.

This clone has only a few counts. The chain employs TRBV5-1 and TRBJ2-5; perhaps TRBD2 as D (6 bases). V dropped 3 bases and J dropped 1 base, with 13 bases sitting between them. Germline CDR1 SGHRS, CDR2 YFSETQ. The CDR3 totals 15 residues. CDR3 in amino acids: CASSSAGGLQETQYF. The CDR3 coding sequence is TGCGCCAGCAGCTCAGCGGGTGGTCTCCAAGAGACCCAGTACTTC.

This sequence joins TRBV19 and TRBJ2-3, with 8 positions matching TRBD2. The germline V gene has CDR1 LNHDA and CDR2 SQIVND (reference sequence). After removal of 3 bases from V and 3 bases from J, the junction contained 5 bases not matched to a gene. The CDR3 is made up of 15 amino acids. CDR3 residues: CASSMPSGSTDTQYF. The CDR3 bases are TGTGCCAGTAGTATGCCCAGCGGGAGTACAGATACGCAGTATTTT.

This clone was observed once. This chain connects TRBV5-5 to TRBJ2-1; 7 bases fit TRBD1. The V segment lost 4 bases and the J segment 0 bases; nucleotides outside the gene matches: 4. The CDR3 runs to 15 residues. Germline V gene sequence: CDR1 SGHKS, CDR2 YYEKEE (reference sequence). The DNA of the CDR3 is TGTGCCAGCAGCCGTGACAGGGTCTCCTACAATGAGCAGTTCTTC. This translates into CASSRDRVSYNEQFF.

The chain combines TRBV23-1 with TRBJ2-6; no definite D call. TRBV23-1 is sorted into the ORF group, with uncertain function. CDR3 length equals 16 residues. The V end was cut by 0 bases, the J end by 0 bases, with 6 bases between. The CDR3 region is CASSQSNSSGANVLTF. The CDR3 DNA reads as TGCGCCAGCAGTCAATCTAACTCCTCTGGGGCCAACGTCCTGACTTTC.

For the CDR3, the DNA is TGTGCCAGCAGTGCCGGGACAAGGTCAAGGACTGAAGCTTTCTTT. It specifies CASSAGTRSRTEAFF. The chain is built from TRBV6-1 and TRBJ1-1; the D gene is possibly TRBD1 (6 bases). Germline V CDR1 and CDR2: MNHNS, SASEGT. V gave up 4 bases and J gave up 5 bases, with 17 bases separating them. This CDR3 spans 15 amino acids.

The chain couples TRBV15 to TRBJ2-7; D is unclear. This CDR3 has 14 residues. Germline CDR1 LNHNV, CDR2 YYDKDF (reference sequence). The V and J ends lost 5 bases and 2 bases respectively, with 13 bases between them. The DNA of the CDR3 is TGTGCCACCAGCCAACGCGGCTCTACCTACGAGCAGTACTTC. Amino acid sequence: CATSQRGSTYEQYF. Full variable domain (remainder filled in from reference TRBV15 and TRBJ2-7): DAMVIQNPRYQVTQFGKPVTLSCSQTLNHNVMYWYQQKSSQAPKLLFHYYDKDFNNEADTPDNFQSRRPNTSFCFLDIRSPGLGDTAMYLCATSQRGSTYEQYFGPGTRLTVT.

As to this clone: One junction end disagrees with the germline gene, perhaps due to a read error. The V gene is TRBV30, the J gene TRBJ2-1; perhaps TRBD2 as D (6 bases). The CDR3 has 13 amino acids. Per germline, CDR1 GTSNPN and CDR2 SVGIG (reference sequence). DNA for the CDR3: TGTGCCTGGGGCAGGGACTCCAACAATGAGCAGTTCTTC. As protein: CAWGRDSNNEQFF.

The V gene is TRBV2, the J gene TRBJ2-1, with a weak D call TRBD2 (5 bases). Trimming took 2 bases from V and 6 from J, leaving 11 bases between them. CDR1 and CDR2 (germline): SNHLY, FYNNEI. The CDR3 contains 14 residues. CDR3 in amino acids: CASSERGFRNEQFF. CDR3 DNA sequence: TGTGCCAGCAGTGAACGGGGTTTTCGCAATGAGCAGTTCTTC.

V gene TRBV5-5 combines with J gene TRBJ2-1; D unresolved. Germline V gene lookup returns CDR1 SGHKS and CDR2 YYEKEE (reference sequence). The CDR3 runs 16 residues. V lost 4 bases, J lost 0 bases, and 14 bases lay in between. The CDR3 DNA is TGTGCCAGCAGCGAGACTGCTCCCCTCTCCTACAATGAGCAGTTCTTC. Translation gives CASSETAPLSYNEQFF.

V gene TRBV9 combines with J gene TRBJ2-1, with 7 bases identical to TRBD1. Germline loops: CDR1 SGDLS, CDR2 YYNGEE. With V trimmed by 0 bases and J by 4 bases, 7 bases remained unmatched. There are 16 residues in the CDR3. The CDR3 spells CASSVASRQGYNEQFF. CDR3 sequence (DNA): TGTGCCAGCAGCGTAGCTTCGCGACAGGGTTACAATGAGCAGTTCTTC.

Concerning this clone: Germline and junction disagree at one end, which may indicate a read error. CDR3 DNA sequence: TGCGCGAGCAGCGGTGCGGGGAACTCCTACGAGCAGTACTTC. This translates into CASSGAGNSYEQYF. The rearrangement joins TRBV10-2 to TRBJ2-7, with a tentative D call TRBD2 (6 bases). The CDR3 is made up of 14 amino acids. Germline CDR1 is WSHSY and CDR2 is SAAADI.

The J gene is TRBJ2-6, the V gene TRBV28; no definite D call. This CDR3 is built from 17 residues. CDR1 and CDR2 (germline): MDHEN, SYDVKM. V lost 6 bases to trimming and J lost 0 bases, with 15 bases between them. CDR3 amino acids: CASSPTNMFSGANVLTF. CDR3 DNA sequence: TGTGCCAGCAGCCCTACCAATATGTTCTCTGGGGCCAACGTCCTGACTTTC.